The next 5 T cell receptor beta chains were all read from a single sample in a study of long-term antiretroviral therapy in people with HIV (dated by TCRdb to between 2021 and 2023). The immunoSEQ hsTCRB v3.0 assay was used at survey level resolution for TRB variable region sequencing. The source is immuneACCESS, and TCRdb retained only in-frame sequences with V and J called. Part of the clones is not carried over; for the studies checked, unresolved V genes explain less than half of this, and the remainder is unexplained. A total of approximately 9,600 clones appear in this sample, 84% of them only once. The top ten clonotypes cover approximately 9.1% of the sample. The sample in question was unsorted PBMCs, obtained 0.3 years before starting antiretroviral therapy. All receptors derive from a man aged 30 to 39 with HIV.

This rearrangement joins TRBV9 to TRBJ2-1; 8 nucleotides line up with TRBD1. The CDR3 totals 12 residues. Germline loops: CDR1 SGDLS, CDR2 YYNGEE. V shed 3 bases and J 12 bases; nucleotides not matched to a gene: 5. The CDR3 nucleotides read TGTGCCAGCAGCGCCTCCGACAGGGGGCAGTTCTTC. Protein product: CASSASDRGQFF.

The chain links TRBV7-2 to TRBJ1-1; weak D call: TRBD1 (6 bases). The CDR3 runs 15 residues. Trimming cost V 1 base and J 2 bases, with 11 bases left between them. In germline, CDR1 is SGHTA, CDR2 FQGNSA. CDR3 sequence (DNA): TGTGCCAGCAGCTTAGGGGGCGGGGGCAACACTGAAGCTTTCTTT. This codes for CASSLGGGGNTEAFF.

This chain links TRBV10-2 with TRBJ2-7; perhaps TRBD1 as D (5 bases). The V gene lost 2 bases and the J gene lost 1 base, with 12 bases spanning the gap. The CDR3 spans 15 residues. Germline values: CDR1 WSHSY, CDR2 SAAADI. The CDR3 spells CASSEEQALSYEQYF. The CDR3 DNA reads TGCGCCAGCAGTGAGGAACAGGCACTTTCCTACGAGCAGTACTTC.

The chain has TRBV11-1 and TRBJ1-2, with a weak D call TRBD1 (6 bases). V was cut by 11 bases and J by 4 bases, with 17 bases left in between. The CDR3 loop spans 13 amino acids. Looked up from germline, CDR1 is SGHAT and CDR2 is FQDESV (reference sequence). The CDR3 nucleotides are TGTGCCGTCCCCAAGGGACAAGGCTATGGCTACACCTTC. Protein sequence: CAVPKGQGYGYTF.

The V and J genes are TRBV9 and TRBJ2-1, with 12 positions matching TRBD2. This CDR3 has 15 amino acids. V lost 3 bases to trimming and J lost 8 bases; unmatched junction nucleotides: 6. Looked up from germline, CDR1 is SGDLS and CDR2 is YYNGEE. CDR3 sequence (DNA): TGTGCCAGCAGCGCTAGCGGGGGGGCTCTCGATGAGCAGTTCTTC. As protein: CASSASGGALDEQFF.